These 25 T cell receptor beta chains came from one sample sequenced in a study of blood T cell repertoires in COVID-19. Only in-frame clones appear in the TCRdb table, and some are missing; sequencing was by immunoSEQ multiplex PCR. The sample shows approximately 170,000 clones, 88% of them seen only once. Specimen: peripheral blood. All receptors come from a man aged 55 to 70 with acute or convalescent COVID-19.

The chain is built from TRBV12-3 or TRBV12-4 and TRBJ1-6; no definite D call. The CDR3 is made up of 13 amino acids. Trimming took off 2 bases at V and 8 bases at J, with 7 bases between the two ends. The CDR3 coding sequence is TGTGCCAGCAGTTTATTAACGGATTCACCCCTCCACTTT. Residues: CASSLLTDSPLHF.

V is TRBV5-4 and J is TRBJ2-7, with TRBD2 matching 14 bases. Trimming at V came to 1 base and at J to 5 bases, leaving 5 bases not matched to a gene. CDR1 and CDR2 (germline): SGHNT, YYREEE (reference sequence). The CDR3 has 16 amino acids. For the CDR3, the DNA is TGTGCCAGCAGCTTGTCGGGACTAGCGGGAGATAACGAGCAGTACTTC. Residues: CASSLSGLAGDNEQYF.

The J gene is TRBJ2-5, the V gene TRBV6-2 or TRBV6-3, with D tentatively TRBD1 (6 bases). The V end lost 6 bases, the J end lost 3 bases, and 11 bases lay between the germline ends. Germline V gene sequence: CDR1 MNHEY, CDR2 SVGEGT. This CDR3 has 13 residues. CDR3 residues: CASSRTVEETQYF. DNA of the CDR3: TGTGCCAGCAGCAGGACAGTCGAAGAGACCCAGTACTTC.

This clone has a handful of counts. This rearrangement joins TRBV7-8 to TRBJ1-5, with a tentative D call TRBD1 (5 bases). Germline CDR1 is SGHVS and CDR2 is FQNEAQ. The V and J ends lost 1 base and 2 bases respectively, with 12 bases between them. The CDR3 totals 16 residues. DNA of the CDR3: TGTGCCAGCAGCTTAGGCCCTCAACAGGGCAATCAGCCCCAGCATTTT. It translates to CASSLGPQQGNQPQHF. The variable domain in full, completed from reference TRBV7-8 and TRBJ1-5, reads GAGVSQSPRYKVAKRGQDVALRCDPISGHVSLFWYQQALGQGPEFLTYFQNEAQLDKSGLPSDRFFAERPEGSVSTLKIQRTQQEDSAVYLCASSLGPQQGNQPQHFGDGTRLSIL.

This chain joins TRBV27 and TRBJ2-3, with D maybe TRBD2 (5 bases). Trimming cost V 1 base and J 2 bases, with 13 bases left between them. CDR3 length: 16 residues. Germline CDR1 reads MNHEY; CDR2 reads SMNVEV (reference sequence). Written as DNA, the CDR3 is TGTGCCAGCAGTTTATTGGGCGGGTCCTTCACAGATACGCAGTATTTT. Translating gives CASSLLGGSFTDTQYF.

The CDR3 loop reads CASSPGQGPYEQYV. DNA of the CDR3: TGTGCCAGCTCACCGGGACAGGGGCCCTACGAGCAGTACGTC. V usage is TRBV18 and J usage is TRBJ2-7, with TRBD1 matching over 10 bases. CDR3 length: 14 residues. Germline assignment: CDR1 KGHSH and CDR2 LQKENI. V shed 3 bases, J shed 2 bases, and the junction held 1 base outside the gene matches.

The rearrangement joins TRBV30 to TRBJ1-5; D might be TRBD1 (5 bases). Trimming removed 0 bases from V and 6 bases from J, with 18 bases in between. The CDR3 runs to 16 residues. CDR1 is GTSNPN and CDR2 is SVGIG in the germline V gene (reference sequence). CDR3 nucleotide sequence: TGTGCCTGGAGTGTACGAGGTCAGGGATTTGGTCAGCCCCAGCATTTT. Amino acid sequence: CAWSVRGQGFGQPQHF.

The chain combines TRBV3-1 (or the pseudogene TRBV3-2) with TRBJ2-3, with TRBD2 identical over 9 bases. Losses at the gene ends were 5 bases for V and 2 bases for J; bases not matched to a gene: 5. Per germline, CDR1 LGHDT and CDR2 YNNKEL (reference sequence). There are 15 residues in the CDR3. DNA for the CDR3: TGTGCCAGCAGCGATGCTAGCGGGGTCACAGATACGCAGTATTTT. It specifies CASSDASGVTDTQYF.

This chain links TRBV29-1 with TRBJ1-3, with D uncertain. Germline V gives CDR1 SQVTM, CDR2 ANQGSEA. The CDR3 spans 12 residues. Trimming took 6 bases from V and 3 from J, leaving 9 bases between them. DNA for the CDR3: TGCAGCGTCCACTCCGATGGAAACACCATATATTTT. Translating gives CSVHSDGNTIYF.

This clone occurred once. The chain employs TRBV11-2 and TRBJ1-6; no firm D call. There are 15 residues in the CDR3. Germline CDR1 SGHAT, CDR2 FQNNGV. The ends were cut back, 3 bases at V and 7 bases at J, with 13 bases in the middle. Here the CDR3 reads CASSFWTAGNSPLHF. The CDR3 bases are TGTGCCAGCAGCTTTTGGACCGCGGGGAATTCACCCCTCCACTTT.

The chain links TRBV6-5 to TRBJ1-2, with D unclear. The CDR3 contains 14 residues. Germline V lookup: CDR1 MNHEY, CDR2 SVGAGI. V dropped 6 bases and J dropped 2 bases, with 13 bases sitting between them. CDR3 in DNA: TGTGCCAGCAGCACCTCGACATCGAACTATGGCTACACCTTC. Amino acids: CASSTSTSNYGYTF.

The chain joins TRBV4-1 to TRBJ2-5; 10 bases map to TRBD2. With 3 bases clipped from V and 2 bases from J, the junction kept 6 bases outside the gene matches. Germline assignment: CDR1 MGHRA and CDR2 YSYEKL. The CDR3 totals 16 residues. The CDR3 loop reads CASSQASGSLQETQYF. The CDR3 DNA reads TGCGCCAGCAGCCAGGCTAGCGGGAGCCTTCAAGAGACCCAGTACTTC.

The table lists this clone with a count of one. The chain is built from TRBV5-6 and TRBJ2-7, with 7 bases identical to TRBD1. V lost 3 bases to trimming and J lost 10 bases; unmatched junction nucleotides: 13. The CDR3 has 14 residues. Germline assignment: CDR1 SGHDT and CDR2 YYEEEE. CDR3 loop: CASSSVGQAFPQYF. DNA of the CDR3: TGTGCCAGCAGCTCCGTCGGACAGGCCTTCCCCCAGTACTTC.

This chain connects TRBV11-3 to TRBJ1-1; perhaps TRBD1 as D (5 bases). Trimming stripped 0 bases from V and 11 bases from J, with 16 bases between. In germline, CDR1 is SGHNT, CDR2 YENEEA. The CDR3 loop spans 14 amino acids. The CDR3 loop is CASSLDRQIYRAFF. The CDR3 DNA follows: TGTGCCAGCAGCTTAGATAGACAGATTTATCGGGCTTTCTTT. The complete variable domain, with remaining parts taken from reference TRBV11-3 and TRBJ1-1, reads EAGVVQSPRYKIIEKKQPVAFWCNPISGHNTLYWYLQNLGQGPELLIRYENEEAVDDSQLPKDRFSAERLKGVDSTLKIQPAELGDSAVYLCASSLDRQIYRAFFGQGTRLTVV.

V usage is TRBV11-3 and J usage is TRBJ2-1, with 9 bases lining up with TRBD2. V shed 3 bases and J 6 bases; nucleotides not matched to a gene: 3. The CDR3 runs to 14 residues. Germline lookup yields CDR1 SGHNT and CDR2 YENEEA. CDR3 in DNA: TGTGCCAGCAGCTTCCTAGCGGGGAGCAATGAGCAGTTCTTC. Its translation: CASSFLAGSNEQFF.

The CDR3 DNA is TGTGCCAGCAGTTACATGGGAGCGGGATTGTTGGAGACCCAGTACTTC. Translating it yields CASSYMGAGLLETQYF. This chain uses TRBV6-2 or TRBV6-3 with TRBJ2-5, with 7 positions matching TRBD2. Germline V gives CDR1 MNHEY, CDR2 SVGEGT. The CDR3 is made up of 16 amino acids. Unmatched junction bases numbered 11, after V lost 2 bases and J lost 5 bases.

This clone was recorded only once. CDR3 in amino acids: CASSQAKQVSISQYF. CDR3 DNA sequence: TGTGCCAGCAGCCAAGCAAAGCAAGTCTCTATTTCGCAGTATTTT. The chain couples TRBV3-1 (or the pseudogene TRBV3-2) to TRBJ2-3; no clear D. Trimming took off 1 base at V and 10 bases at J, with 18 bases between the two ends. This CDR3 spans 15 amino acids. CDR1 and CDR2 from the germline V gene are LGHDT and YNNKEL (reference sequence).

The rearrangement joins TRBV30 to TRBJ2-5; weak D call: TRBD1 (5 bases). Deletions cut 2 bases from V and 5 bases from J, with 12 bases between. The germline CDR1 and CDR2 sequences are GTSNPN and SVGIG (reference sequence). The CDR3 contains 13 residues. This chain's CDR3 is CAWSTQGGETQYF. In DNA form, the CDR3 reads TGTGCCTGGAGTACCCAGGGTGGGGAGACCCAGTACTTC.

The rearrangement links TRBV10-2 to TRBJ2-6, with D uncertain. Deletions cut 0 bases from V and 0 bases from J, with 15 bases between. The CDR3 covers 19 residues. Germline CDR1 reads WSHSY; CDR2 reads SAAADI. The CDR3 sequence: CASSESEPTQLSGANVLTF. The DNA of the CDR3 is TGCGCCAGCAGTGAGTCCGAACCCACACAGCTCTCTGGGGCCAACGTCCTGACTTTC.

The genes are TRBV7-6 and TRBJ2-7; D is uncertain. Germline-derived CDR1 and CDR2 are SGHVS and FNYEAQ. The CDR3 runs to 15 residues. V lost 1 base and J lost 0, with 10 bases in between. CDR3: CASSLEEFLSYEQYF. The CDR3 nucleotides are TGTGCCAGCAGCTTAGAAGAGTTTCTCTCCTACGAGCAGTACTTC. The full variable domain, completed using reference TRBV7-6 and TRBJ2-7, is GAGVSQSPRYKVTKRGQDVALRCDPISGHVSLYWYRQALGQGPEFLTYFNYEAQQDKSGLPNDRFSAERPEGSISTLTIQRTEQRDSAMYRCASSLEEFLSYEQYFGPGTRLTVT.

The V call is TRBV27, the J call TRBJ1-2, with 9 nucleotides matching TRBD1. This CDR3 spans 11 amino acids. Germline CDR1 and CDR2: MNHEY and SMNVEV (reference sequence). V shed 5 bases, J shed 14 bases, and the junction held 6 bases outside the gene matches. In DNA, the CDR3 is TGTGCCAGCAGTCACGGGACAGGGTGGACCTTC. Its protein is CASSHGTGWTF.

The chain joins TRBV5-1 to TRBJ1-1; D is unclear. V was trimmed by 9 bases and J by 1 base, leaving 19 bases between them. CDR1 and CDR2 (germline): SGHRS, YFSETQ. The CDR3 is 15 amino acids. The CDR3: CATKISEQQNTEAFF. In nucleotides, the CDR3 is TGCGCCACCAAGATTTCGGAGCAGCAGAACACTGAAGCTTTCTTT.

The rearrangement links TRBV7-9 to TRBJ2-3, with 10 bases lining up with TRBD2. After removal of 6 bases from V and 1 base from J, the junction contained 4 bases not matched to a gene. Germline V CDR1 and CDR2: SEHNR, FQNEAQ (reference sequence). This CDR3 region has 15 residues. CDR3 coding DNA: TGTGCCAGCAGGTTGCTAGCGGGGGGCACAGATACGCAGTATTTT. It encodes CASRLLAGGTDTQYF.

The V gene is TRBV5-1, the J gene TRBJ1-5, with 7 bases matching TRBD1. Germline V gene data show CDR1 as SGHRS and CDR2 as YFSETQ. The junction had 5 bases not matched to a gene; V was cut back by 0 bases and J by 5 bases. This CDR3 comprises 15 residues. The CDR3 spells CASSLATGADQPQHF. The CDR3 DNA sequence: TGCGCCAGCAGCTTGGCCACAGGGGCTGATCAGCCCCAGCATTTT.

The V gene is TRBV29-1, the J gene TRBJ2-7, with 9 nucleotides matching TRBD2. V gave up 6 bases and J gave up 6 bases; unmatched junction bases: 9. The CDR3 covers 13 residues. Germline values: CDR1 SQVTM, CDR2 ANQGSEA. Written as DNA, the CDR3 is TGCAGCGTCGCCCCGGGACTAGCTAGCGAGCAGTACTTC. This sequence encodes CSVAPGLASEQYF.